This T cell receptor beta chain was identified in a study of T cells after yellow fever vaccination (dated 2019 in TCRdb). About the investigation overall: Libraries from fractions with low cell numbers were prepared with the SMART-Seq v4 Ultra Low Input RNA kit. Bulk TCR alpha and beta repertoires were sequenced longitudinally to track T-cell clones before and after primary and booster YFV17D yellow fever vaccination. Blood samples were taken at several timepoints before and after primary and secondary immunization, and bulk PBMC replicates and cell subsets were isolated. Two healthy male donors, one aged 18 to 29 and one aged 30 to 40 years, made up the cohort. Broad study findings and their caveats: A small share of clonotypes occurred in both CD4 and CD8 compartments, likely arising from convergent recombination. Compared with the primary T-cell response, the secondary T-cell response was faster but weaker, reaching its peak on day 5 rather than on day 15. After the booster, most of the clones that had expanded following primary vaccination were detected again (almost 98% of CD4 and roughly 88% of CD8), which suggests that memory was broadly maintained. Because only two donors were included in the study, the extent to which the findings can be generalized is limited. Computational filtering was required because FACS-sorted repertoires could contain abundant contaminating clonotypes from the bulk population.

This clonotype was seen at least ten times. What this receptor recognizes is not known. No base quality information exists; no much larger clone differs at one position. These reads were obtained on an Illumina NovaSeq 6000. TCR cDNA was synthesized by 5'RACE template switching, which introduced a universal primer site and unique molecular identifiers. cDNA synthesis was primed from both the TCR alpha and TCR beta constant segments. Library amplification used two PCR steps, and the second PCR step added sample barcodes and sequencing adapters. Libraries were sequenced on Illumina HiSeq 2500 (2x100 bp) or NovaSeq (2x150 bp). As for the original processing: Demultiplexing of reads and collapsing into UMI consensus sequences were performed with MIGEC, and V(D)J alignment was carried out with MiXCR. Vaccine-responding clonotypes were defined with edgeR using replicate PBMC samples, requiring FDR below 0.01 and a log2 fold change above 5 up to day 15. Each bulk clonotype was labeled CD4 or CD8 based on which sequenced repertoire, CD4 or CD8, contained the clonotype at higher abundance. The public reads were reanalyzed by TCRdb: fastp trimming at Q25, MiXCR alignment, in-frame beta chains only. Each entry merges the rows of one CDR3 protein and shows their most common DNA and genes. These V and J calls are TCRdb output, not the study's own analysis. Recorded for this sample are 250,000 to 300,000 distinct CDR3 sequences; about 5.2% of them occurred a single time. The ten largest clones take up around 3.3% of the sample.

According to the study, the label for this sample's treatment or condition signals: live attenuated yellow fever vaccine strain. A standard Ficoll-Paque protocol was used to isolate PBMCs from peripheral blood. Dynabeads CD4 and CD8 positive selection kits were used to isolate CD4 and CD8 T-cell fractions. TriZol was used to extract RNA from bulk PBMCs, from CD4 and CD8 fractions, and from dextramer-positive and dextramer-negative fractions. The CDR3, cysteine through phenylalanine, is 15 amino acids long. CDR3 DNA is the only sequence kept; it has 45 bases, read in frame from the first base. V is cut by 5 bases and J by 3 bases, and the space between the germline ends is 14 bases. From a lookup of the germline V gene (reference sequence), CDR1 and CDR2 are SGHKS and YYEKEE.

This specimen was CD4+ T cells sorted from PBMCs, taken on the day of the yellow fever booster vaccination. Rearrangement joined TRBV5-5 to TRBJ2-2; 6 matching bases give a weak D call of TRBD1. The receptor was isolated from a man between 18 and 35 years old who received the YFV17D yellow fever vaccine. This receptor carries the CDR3 CASSSGTSYTGELFF. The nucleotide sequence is TGTGCCAGCAGTTCCGGGACATCTTACACCGGGGAGCTGTTTTTT. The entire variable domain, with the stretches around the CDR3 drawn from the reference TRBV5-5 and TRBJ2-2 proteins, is DAGVTQSPTHLIKTRGQQVTLRCSPISGHKSVSWYQQVLGQGPQFIFQYYEKEERGRGNFPDRFSARQFPNYSSELNVNALLLGDSALYLCASSSGTSYTGELFFGEGSRLTVL.